The 2 T cell receptor beta chains below were found in one sample sequenced in a study of shared clonotypes between healthy human individuals (TCRdb year 2020). The library was made by the immunoSEQ multiplex PCR assay. This immuneACCESS table, as held by TCRdb, lists in-frame sequences with V and J called but not all clones. Of the missing ones, under half trace to an unresolved V gene in checked studies; the others have no known cause. The sample profile shows around 500,000 clones; roughly 85% of them were found once. The ten largest clonotypes hold more than 10% of the sample. Sequencing was done on a sample of PBMCs. The receptors shown here come from a woman aged 40 to 50 in good health. Some clones in this sample may be carry-over from other donors' samples.

The V call is TRBV6-5, the J call TRBJ1-5; 7 positions match TRBD1. The length of the CDR3 is 15 residues. With V trimmed by 5 bases and J by 2 bases, 6 bases remained unmatched. Per germline, CDR1 MNHEY and CDR2 SVGAGI. The chain's CDR3 is CASSHRGRGNQPQHF. In DNA form, the CDR3 reads TGTGCCAGCAGTCACAGGGGTCGGGGCAATCAGCCCCAGCATTTT.

This chain uses TRBV9 with TRBJ2-5; the D gene could be TRBD1 or TRBD2 (5 bases each). Germline CDR1 reads SGDLS; CDR2 reads YYNGEE. The CDR3 is made up of 13 amino acids. V was pared by 0 bases and J by 9 bases, with 12 bases between. The CDR3 is CASSVGGDAAQYF. CDR3 in DNA: TGTGCCAGCAGCGTAGGTGGGGACGCAGCCCAGTACTTC.